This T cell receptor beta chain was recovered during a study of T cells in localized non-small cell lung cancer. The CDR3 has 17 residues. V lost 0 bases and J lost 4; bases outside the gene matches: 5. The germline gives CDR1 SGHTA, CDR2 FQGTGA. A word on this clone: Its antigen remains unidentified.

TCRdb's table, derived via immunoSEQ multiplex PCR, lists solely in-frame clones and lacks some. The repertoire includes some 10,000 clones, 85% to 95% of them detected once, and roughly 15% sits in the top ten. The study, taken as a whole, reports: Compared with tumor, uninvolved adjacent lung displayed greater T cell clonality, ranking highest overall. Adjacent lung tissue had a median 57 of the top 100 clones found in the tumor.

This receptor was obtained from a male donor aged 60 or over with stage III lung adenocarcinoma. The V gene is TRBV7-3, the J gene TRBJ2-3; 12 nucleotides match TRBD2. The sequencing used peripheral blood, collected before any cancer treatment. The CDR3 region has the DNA TGTGCCAGCAGCTTAACCCGACTAGCGGGAGCGGCAGATACGCAGTATTTT. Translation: CASSLTRLAGAADTQYF.